These 21 T cell receptor beta chains were all obtained from the same sample, sequenced in a study of blood T cell repertoires in COVID-19. Sequencing used immunoSEQ multiplex PCR; TCRdb keeps in-frame clones, though not all of them. The data contain approximately 210,000 clones, under 90% of them singletons. Sequencing was done on a sample of PBMCs or T cells enriched from blood (not recorded which). These receptors were obtained from a woman aged 60-75 years who had recovered from COVID-19.

The chain carries TRBV11-2 and TRBJ1-2; perhaps TRBD1 as D (5 bases). Germline V gives CDR1 SGHAT, CDR2 FQNNGV. The CDR3 covers 13 residues. V lost 5 bases, J lost 3 bases, and 10 bases lay in between. The CDR3 reads CASSPGGYYGYTF. The CDR3 bases are TGTGCCAGCAGCCCCGGGGGGTACTATGGCTACACCTTC.

This chain links TRBV6-5 with TRBJ2-7, with 7 bases fitting TRBD1. The CDR3 covers 15 residues. CDR1 is MNHEY, CDR2 SVGAGI, per germline. J lost 2 bases, V lost 9 bases, and 13 bases had no gene match. CDR3 coding DNA: TGTGCCAGTCAGCCAACACCGGGACAGACCTACGAGCAGTACTTC. Its translation is CASQPTPGQTYEQYF.

The CDR3 loop reads CASSIGPGLAFYEQYF. CDR3 sequence (DNA): TGTGCCAGCAGTATAGGTCCGGGACTAGCGTTTTACGAGCAGTACTTC. The rearrangement uses TRBV28 and TRBJ2-7; the match to TRBD2 covers 10 bases. The CDR3 runs 16 residues. Germline V lookup: CDR1 MDHEN, CDR2 SYDVKM. The trim removed 5 bases at V and 4 bases at J, leaving 11 bases unmatched.

CDR3: CASSLAVLGTGGTEAFF. CDR3 nucleotide sequence: TGTGCCAGCAGCTTAGCCGTGTTAGGGACAGGGGGCACTGAAGCTTTCTTT. The chain uses TRBV7-9 and TRBJ1-1; 11 bases match TRBD1. Trimming took 0 bases from V and 4 from J; bases not matched to a gene: 7. This CDR3 is 17 amino acids long. Looked up from germline, CDR1 is SEHNR and CDR2 is FQNEAQ (reference sequence).

The genes are TRBV10-3 and TRBJ2-7; D unclear. Looked up from germline, CDR1 is ENHRY and CDR2 is SYGVKD. CDR3 length equals 14 residues. V was shortened by 3 bases and J by 4 bases, with 13 bases between the two germline ends. The CDR3 DNA sequence: TGTGCCATCAGTGATAACCACAGTTTGTACGAGCAGTACTTC. It codes for CAISDNHSLYEQYF.

This chain links TRBV10-2 with TRBJ1-1; D is uncertain. CDR1 WSHSY and CDR2 SAAADI come from the germline V gene. The CDR3 sequence is 14 residues long. V was trimmed by 4 bases and J by 0 bases, leaving 9 bases between them. CDR3 coding DNA: TGCGCCAGCAGTGTATCGAGGATGAACACTGAAGCTTTCTTT. Translated, it gives CASSVSRMNTEAFF.

The rearrangement uses TRBV19 and TRBJ2-3, with D tentatively TRBD2 (5 bases). The CDR3 totals 14 residues. Trimming cost V 8 bases and J 2 bases, with 14 bases left between them. The germline CDR1 and CDR2 sequences are LNHDA and SQIVND (reference sequence). CDR3 coding DNA: TGTGCCAGTCGAGTCCGGCTAGCCACAGATACGCAGTATTTT. Translation: CASRVRLATDTQYF.

This chain connects TRBV29-1 to TRBJ2-3, with D maybe TRBD1 (5 bases). Germline CDR1 is SQVTM and CDR2 is ANQGSEA. Trimming removed 6 bases at V and 2 bases at J, with 12 bases between. CDR3 length: 13 residues. The CDR3 DNA reads TGCAGCGTAAAAGGGGAACCCACAGATACGCAGTATTTT. Encoded protein: CSVKGEPTDTQYF.

The chain recombines TRBV5-1 with TRBJ2-1; the match to TRBD2 covers 12 bases. Germline values: CDR1 SGHRS, CDR2 YFSETQ. Trimming removed 4 bases from V and 5 bases from J; junction bases left unmatched: 7. The CDR3 length is 16 residues. DNA for the CDR3: TGCGCCAGCAGCCCGAGGACTAGCGGGAAAGACAATGAGCAGTTCTTC. Its translation is CASSPRTSGKDNEQFF.

This chain uses TRBV6-5 with TRBJ2-3; 10 bases line up with TRBD2. The CDR3 is 15 residues long. Germline lookup yields CDR1 MNHEY and CDR2 SVGAGI. Trimming took 4 bases from V and 1 from J; bases not matched to a gene: 2. CDR3 protein: CASSSGLAGTDTQYF. CDR3 sequence (DNA): TGTGCCAGCAGTTCCGGACTAGCGGGCACAGATACGCAGTATTTT.

This clone was detected many times. The chain combines TRBV6-5 with TRBJ1-2; D perhaps matches TRBD1 (6 bases). Germline V gene lookup returns CDR1 MNHEY and CDR2 SVGAGI. This CDR3 spans 13 amino acids. With 8 bases removed from V and 3 bases from J, the gap between germline ends came to 13 bases. CDR3 sequence reads: CASVLQGDYGYTF. In nucleotides, the CDR3 is TGTGCCAGCGTCCTACAGGGAGACTATGGCTACACCTTC.

The CDR3 nucleotides are TGTGCCAGCAGCTTAACAGGGGGGATAGCCAAAAACATTCAGTACTTC. Translated: CASSLTGGIAKNIQYF. This sequence joins TRBV7-9 and TRBJ2-4; 8 nucleotides align to TRBD1. V lost 2 bases and J lost 0; bases outside the gene matches: 3. The CDR3 is 16 residues long. The germline CDR1 and CDR2 sequences are SEHNR and FQNEAQ (reference sequence).

The genes are TRBV3-1 (or the pseudogene TRBV3-2) and TRBJ2-5, with TRBD1 identical over 10 bases. CDR1 and CDR2 (germline): LGHDT, YNNKEL (reference sequence). The CDR3 runs to 14 residues. V lost 8 bases to trimming and J lost 7 bases; unmatched junction nucleotides: 10. The CDR3 loop reads CASLPGQGLGTQYF. DNA of the CDR3: TGTGCCAGCCTACCGGGACAGGGGCTGGGGACCCAGTACTTC.

The rearrangement links TRBV3-1 (or the pseudogene TRBV3-2) to TRBJ2-1; 9 positions match TRBD1. V was pared by 5 bases and J by 0 bases, with 14 bases of the junction left unmatched. From germline, CDR1 is LGHDT and CDR2 YNNKEL (reference sequence). The CDR3 runs to 19 residues. DNA of the CDR3: TGTGCCAGCAGCTCAACCGGGACAGGGATAACCTACTCCTACAATGAGCAGTTCTTC. Its translation: CASSSTGTGITYSYNEQFF.

V and J are TRBV2 and TRBJ2-1; 10 bases are a match to TRBD2. The V segment lost 6 bases and the J segment 8 bases; nucleotides outside the gene matches: 4. CDR1 SNHLY and CDR2 FYNNEI come from the germline V gene. The CDR3 covers 13 residues. CDR3 region: CASRLAGVDEQFF. In nucleotides, the CDR3 is TGTGCCAGCAGGCTAGCGGGAGTGGATGAGCAGTTCTTC.

This clone was observed a single time. This chain uses TRBV18 with TRBJ1-4; D remains unclear. The V gene lost 2 bases and the J gene lost 0 bases, with 4 bases spanning the gap. CDR1 is KGHSH, CDR2 LQKENI, per germline. The CDR3 is made up of 14 amino acids. The CDR3 loop is CASSPSATNEKLFF. The CDR3 DNA reads as TGTGCCAGCTCACCATCCGCAACTAATGAAAAACTGTTTTTT.

As DNA, the CDR3 is TGTGCCAGCTCACCCTCGGGTGGAGGAAACACCATATATTTT. It is translated as CASSPSGGGNTIYF. The rearrangement links TRBV18 to TRBJ1-3; D unresolved. Trimming took off 3 bases at V and 4 bases at J, with 10 bases between the two ends. The germline CDR1 and CDR2 sequences are KGHSH and LQKENI. The CDR3 contains 14 residues. The full variable domain, in which reference TRBV18 and TRBJ1-3 provide the parts outside the CDR3, is NAGVMQNPRHLVRRRGQEARLRCSPMKGHSHVYWYRQLPEEGLKFMVYLQKENIIDESGMPKERFSAEFPKEGPSILRIQQVVRGDSAAYFCASSPSGGGNTIYFGEGSWLTVV.

This chain uses TRBV19 with TRBJ2-3; TRBD1 agrees at 9 bases. V was pared by 6 bases and J by 4 bases, with 8 bases of the junction left unmatched. Germline-derived CDR1 and CDR2 are LNHDA and SQIVND (reference sequence). The CDR3 is 15 residues long. For the CDR3, the DNA is TGTGCCAGTAGCTTCGGGACAGGGAGGGCAGATACGCAGTATTTT. Amino acids: CASSFGTGRADTQYF.

V usage is TRBV11-3 and J usage is TRBJ2-2, with 12 bases matching TRBD2. The CDR3 consists of 18 residues. CDR1 is SGHNT and CDR2 is YENEEA in the germline V gene. With 5 bases clipped from V and 0 bases from J, the junction kept 7 bases outside the gene matches. The CDR3 DNA sequence: TGTGCCAGCAGCCGCTCGACTAGCGGGGGATCGAACACCGGGGAGCTGTTTTTT. Protein product: CASSRSTSGGSNTGELFF.

The chain is built from TRBV7-2 and TRBJ2-1, with 8 bases fitting TRBD2. Per germline, CDR1 SGHTA and CDR2 FQGNSA. V lost 5 bases to trimming and J lost 7 bases; unmatched junction nucleotides: 22. The CDR3 runs 19 residues. CDR3 DNA: TGTGCCAGCAGCCCCCGGGGGGGAGGGCCCGAAGGGGGGGTGAATGAGCAGTTCTTC. Protein product: CASSPRGGGPEGGVNEQFF.

This clone was counted a few times. The chain carries TRBV5-4 and TRBJ2-7, with 9 bases that match TRBD2. The V segment lost 4 bases and the J segment 3 bases; nucleotides outside the gene matches: 8. This CDR3 is built from 15 residues. Germline V lookup: CDR1 SGHNT, CDR2 YYREEE (reference sequence). The CDR3 protein is CASSPEGLADYEQYF. The CDR3 DNA is TGTGCCAGCAGCCCCGAGGGACTAGCAGACTACGAGCAGTACTTC.